This T cell receptor beta chain was found in a study of T cell changes during pregnancy in multiple sclerosis (dated by TCRdb to the late 2010s). Turning to the overall study: The study looked at changes in the T cell repertoire across pregnancy in women with multiple sclerosis.

There are 15 amino acids in the CDR3, from cysteine to phenylalanine inclusive. Only the CDR3 portion is preserved as DNA: 45 bases, with reading frame beginning at the first base. V sheds 6 bases and J sheds 6 bases, leaving 20 bases between their ends. CDR1 and CDR2, per the germline V gene, are MNHEY and SVGAGI. Library preparation employed the immunoSEQ multiplex PCR assay. The clones in this table, taken by TCRdb from immuneACCESS, are in-frame only. Not every clone is retained; where verified, under half of the shortfall comes from an unresolved V gene, and the cause of the rest is unknown. The sample table contains more than 65,000 clones; only one count was recorded for approximately 86% of them. The ten top clones hold roughly 3.3% of the sample. This clone occurred a few times. Its cognate antigen has yet to be identified. It has no much larger one-base neighbor in the sample; base qualities were not kept.

Here the chain combines TRBV6-5 and TRBJ1-2; the D gene is not confidently resolved. The sample here was peripheral blood, taken before pregnancy. This TCR was sampled from a female donor with multiple sclerosis, enrolled in a pregnancy study. Read as DNA, the sequence is TGTGCCAGCAGCCCGAGGCGCGGTCTGAGCGATGGCTACACCTTC. Translation gives CASSPRRGLSDGYTF.